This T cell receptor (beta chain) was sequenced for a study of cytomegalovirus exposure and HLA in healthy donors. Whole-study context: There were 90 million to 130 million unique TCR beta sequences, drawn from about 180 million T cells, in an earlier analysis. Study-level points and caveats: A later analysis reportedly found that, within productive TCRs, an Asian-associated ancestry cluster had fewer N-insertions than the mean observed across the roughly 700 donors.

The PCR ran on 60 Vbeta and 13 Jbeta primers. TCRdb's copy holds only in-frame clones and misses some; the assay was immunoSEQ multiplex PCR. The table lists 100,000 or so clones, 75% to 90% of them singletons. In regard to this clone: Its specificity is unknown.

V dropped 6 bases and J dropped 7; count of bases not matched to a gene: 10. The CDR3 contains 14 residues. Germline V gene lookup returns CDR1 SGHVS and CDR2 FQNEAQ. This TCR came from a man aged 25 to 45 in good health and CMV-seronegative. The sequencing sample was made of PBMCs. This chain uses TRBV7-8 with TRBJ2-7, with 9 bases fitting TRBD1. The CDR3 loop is CASSSGTGSREQYF. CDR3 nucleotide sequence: TGTGCCAGCAGTTCCGGGACAGGGAGTAGGGAGCAGTACTTC.